One and the same sample provided the 23 T cell receptor beta chains below, sequenced in a study of blood T cell repertoires in COVID-19. Produced via immunoSEQ multiplex PCR; TCRdb's table is partial and in-frame only. The table lists some 510,000 clones, around 89% of them singletons. The specimen was PBMCs or T cells enriched from blood (not recorded which). The receptors here all came from a middle-aged woman who had recovered from COVID-19.

The chain recombines TRBV4-3 with TRBJ2-3; TRBD2 matches 7 bases. With V trimmed by 3 bases and J by 6 bases, 15 bases remained unmatched. CDR1 is LGHNA, CDR2 YSLEER, per germline. The CDR3 consists of 17 residues. Here the CDR3 DNA reads TGCGCCAGCAGCCAGAGCCTTCGAGCGGGGTTCTTTGATACGCAGTATTTT. Its translation: CASSQSLRAGFFDTQYF.

The rearrangement joins TRBV6-5 to TRBJ2-2; 7 nucleotides agree with TRBD2. Per the germline V gene, CDR1 is MNHEY and CDR2 is SVGAGI. Trimming cost V 7 bases and J 6 bases; bases outside gene matches: 11. The CDR3 length is 15 residues. CDR3 protein: CASMEGGSMAGELFF. For the CDR3, the DNA is TGTGCCAGCATGGAGGGAGGGTCGATGGCCGGGGAGCTGTTTTTT.

The J gene is TRBJ1-6, the V gene TRBV6-2 or TRBV6-3, with a weak D call TRBD1 (6 bases). Per germline, CDR1 MNHEY and CDR2 SVGEGT. V shed 3 bases and J shed 15 bases, with 12 bases lying between them. The length of the CDR3 is 12 residues. CDR3 residues: CASSYTGLLLHF. The CDR3 DNA sequence: TGTGCCAGCAGTTATACAGGGTTGCTCCTCCACTTT.

The chain recombines TRBV5-1 with TRBJ2-3; TRBD2 matches 16 bases. V gave up 4 bases and J gave up 4 bases; unmatched junction bases: 3. The CDR3 length is 16 residues. Germline-derived CDR1 and CDR2 are SGHRS and YFSETQ. CDR3 bases: TGCGCCAGCAGCCCAGGGACTAGCGGGAGGGCAGATACGCAGTATTTT. Protein product: CASSPGTSGRADTQYF.

V is TRBV27 and J is TRBJ1-1, with D uncertain. The germline CDR1 and CDR2 sequences are MNHEY and SMNVEV (reference sequence). The CDR3 runs to 16 residues. The V and J ends lost 5 bases and 2 bases respectively, with 18 bases between them. The CDR3 loop is CASSADGWQLNTEAFF. CDR3 in DNA: TGTGCCAGCAGTGCCGACGGGTGGCAGTTAAACACTGAAGCTTTCTTT.

The chain recombines TRBV7-2 with TRBJ2-2; a possible D gene is TRBD2 (5 bases). CDR3 length: 16 amino acids. The germline V and J ends were trimmed by 0 bases and 5 bases, with 13 bases remaining between them. The germline CDR1 and CDR2 sequences are SGHTA and FQGNSA. The CDR3 region has the DNA TGTGCCAGCAGCTTAGCGACGGGAAGTAATACCGGGGAGCTGTTTTTT. This encodes CASSLATGSNTGELFF.

The chain joins TRBV18 to TRBJ2-7; D remains ambiguous. This CDR3 spans 14 amino acids. Trimming removed 5 bases at V and 4 bases at J, with 15 bases between. CDR1 and CDR2 from the germline V gene are KGHSH and LQKENI. The CDR3 loop is CASSASRREYEQYF. For the CDR3, the DNA is TGTGCCAGCTCAGCCTCTCGCCGAGAGTACGAGCAGTACTTC.

The chain has TRBV7-2 and TRBJ2-7; the match to TRBD1 covers 7 bases. Germline V lookup: CDR1 SGHTA, CDR2 FQGNSA. This CDR3 region has 12 residues. The V segment lost 3 bases and the J segment 10 bases; nucleotides outside the gene matches: 6. CDR3 bases: TGTGCCAGCAGCTTTGAGGGACAGCGACAGTACTTC. Amino acid sequence: CASSFEGQRQYF.

The rearrangement links TRBV3-1 (or the pseudogene TRBV3-2) to TRBJ2-1; a possible D gene is TRBD2 (7 bases). The CDR3 has 16 residues. Looked up from germline, CDR1 is LGHDT and CDR2 is YNNKEL (reference sequence). The V gene lost 0 bases and the J gene lost 8 bases, with 17 bases spanning the gap. CDR3 DNA: TGTGCCAGCAGCCAAGATAGGCGGGGGCTCGGGGATGAGCAGTTCTTC. It encodes CASSQDRRGLGDEQFF.

The chain uses TRBV7-2 and TRBJ2-1; unclear D gene. Trimming left V 2 bases short and J 8 bases short, with 4 bases between. CDR3 length: 11 residues. Germline V CDR1 and CDR2: SGHTA, FQGNSA. CDR3 sequence reads: CASSLQYEQFF. The CDR3 nucleotides are TGTGCCAGCAGCTTACAGTATGAGCAGTTCTTC.

The chain is built from TRBV2 and TRBJ2-7, with 11 bases matching TRBD2. Germline loops: CDR1 SNHLY, CDR2 FYNNEI. The CDR3 runs to 14 residues. With 5 bases clipped from V and 6 bases from J, the junction kept 6 bases outside the gene matches. The chain's CDR3 is CASSTSGSAGEQYF. The DNA for the CDR3 is TGTGCCAGCAGTACTAGCGGGAGTGCGGGCGAGCAGTACTTC.

The chain links TRBV5-1 to TRBJ1-3; D gene unclear. Per the germline V gene, CDR1 is SGHRS and CDR2 is YFSETQ. V was pared by 0 bases and J by 0 bases, with 7 bases between. This CDR3 is 15 amino acids long. In nucleotides, the CDR3 is TGCGCCAGCAGCTTGGCGGCAGGCTCTGGAAACACCATATATTTT. It codes for CASSLAAGSGNTIYF.

The rearrangement joins TRBV15 to TRBJ2-3; no definite D call. Germline V gene sequence: CDR1 LNHNV, CDR2 YYDKDF (reference sequence). The ends were cut back, 3 bases at V and 3 bases at J, with 4 bases in the middle. This CDR3 spans 12 amino acids. The CDR3 nucleotides read TGTGCCACCAGCAGTACAACAGATACGCAGTATTTT. It encodes CATSSTTDTQYF.

This rearrangement joins TRBV21-1 to TRBJ1-6. TRBV21-1 is a pseudogene. CDR3 size: 15 residues. The chain's CDR3 is CASSKIGGAYSPLHF. CDR3 in DNA: TGTGCCAGCAGCAAAATCGGCGGAGCTTATTCACCCCTCCACTTT.

This clone has only a few counts. The genes are TRBV5-6 and TRBJ1-1; no reliable D call. Germline CDR1 reads SGHDT; CDR2 reads YYEEEE. The V gene lost 0 bases and the J gene lost 1 base, with 10 bases spanning the gap. CDR3 length: 15 residues. CDR3 in amino acids: CASSLVVRANTEAFF. In nucleotides, the CDR3 is TGTGCCAGCAGCTTGGTTGTTCGAGCGAACACTGAAGCTTTCTTT.

V gene TRBV27 combines with J gene TRBJ2-2; D unclear. Germline CDR1 and CDR2: MNHEY and SMNVEV (reference sequence). Trimming pared 3 bases from V and 6 bases from J, leaving 5 bases between. The CDR3 is 12 residues long. CDR3 DNA: TGTGCCAGCAGTTTTAGCTCCGGGGAGCTGTTTTTT. It codes for CASSFSSGELFF.

The CDR3 bases are TGTGCCAGCAGCCGTCGGGTCGTCATGAACACTGAAGCTTTCTTT. The encoded protein is CASSRRVVMNTEAFF. The rearrangement joins TRBV6-2 or TRBV6-3 to TRBJ1-1, with D unresolved. Germline CDR1 and CDR2: MNHEY and SVGEGT. Trimming pared 6 bases from V and 0 bases from J, leaving 14 bases between. CDR3 size: 15 residues.

The J gene is TRBJ1-1, the V gene TRBV5-1, with D possibly being TRBD1 (5 bases). CDR1 and CDR2 (germline): SGHRS, YFSETQ. V lost 3 bases to trimming and J lost 2 bases, with 8 bases between them. The CDR3 length is 13 residues. This CDR3 is CASSYTGNTEAFF. The CDR3 DNA follows: TGCGCCAGCAGCTATACAGGCAACACTGAAGCTTTCTTT. The full variable domain, with the rest looked up from reference TRBV5-1 and TRBJ1-1, is KAGVTQTPRYLIKTRGQQVTLSCSPISGHRSVSWYQQTPGQGLQFLFEYFSETQRNKGNFPGRFSGRQFSNSRSEMNVSTLELGDSALYLCASSYTGNTEAFFGQGTRLTVV.

This clone has only one observation. The V call is TRBV9, the J call TRBJ1-1; D not resolved. V gave up 0 bases and J gave up 1 base, with 7 bases separating them. Germline-derived CDR1 and CDR2 are SGDLS and YYNGEE. The CDR3 runs 14 residues. The CDR3 loop is CASSVDTGNTEAFF. In DNA form, the CDR3 reads TGTGCCAGCAGCGTAGACACGGGGAACACTGAAGCTTTCTTT.

The chain couples TRBV2 to TRBJ2-1, with 13 bases that match TRBD2. The CDR3 runs to 15 residues. CDR1 is SNHLY and CDR2 is FYNNEI in the germline V gene. V was clipped by 8 bases and J by 6 bases; unmatched bases: 7. CDR3 sequence: CASVWTSGSGNEQFF. DNA of the CDR3: TGTGCCAGCGTTTGGACTAGCGGGAGCGGCAATGAGCAGTTCTTC.

This chain joins TRBV7-2 and TRBJ2-7, with TRBD1 matching over 9 bases. With 2 bases clipped from V and 2 bases from J, the junction kept 1 base outside the gene matches. The CDR3 totals 14 residues. The germline V gene encodes CDR1 SGHTA and CDR2 FQGNSA. The CDR3 spells CASSLRTGAYEQYF. CDR3 DNA sequence: TGTGCCAGCAGCTTACGGACAGGGGCCTACGAGCAGTACTTC.

The gene calls are TRBV11-3 and TRBJ1-2; D possibly corresponds to TRBD1 (5 bases). The ends were cut back, 4 bases at V and 0 bases at J, with 6 bases in the middle. The V gene's germline CDR1 is SGHNT and CDR2 YENEEA. This CDR3 spans 13 amino acids. CDR3 loop: CASSYRSNYGYTF. Here the CDR3 DNA reads TGTGCCAGCAGCTACAGGTCTAACTATGGCTACACCTTC.

The chain links TRBV28 to TRBJ2-5; 8 bases agree with TRBD1. The V gene end was trimmed by 1 base and the J gene end by 5 bases; junction bases not matched to a gene: 6. Looked up from germline, CDR1 is MDHEN and CDR2 is SYDVKM. The CDR3 is 15 residues long. The CDR3: CASSLLGQVEETQYF. The DNA for the CDR3 is TGTGCCAGCAGTTTATTGGGACAGGTTGAGGAGACCCAGTACTTC.